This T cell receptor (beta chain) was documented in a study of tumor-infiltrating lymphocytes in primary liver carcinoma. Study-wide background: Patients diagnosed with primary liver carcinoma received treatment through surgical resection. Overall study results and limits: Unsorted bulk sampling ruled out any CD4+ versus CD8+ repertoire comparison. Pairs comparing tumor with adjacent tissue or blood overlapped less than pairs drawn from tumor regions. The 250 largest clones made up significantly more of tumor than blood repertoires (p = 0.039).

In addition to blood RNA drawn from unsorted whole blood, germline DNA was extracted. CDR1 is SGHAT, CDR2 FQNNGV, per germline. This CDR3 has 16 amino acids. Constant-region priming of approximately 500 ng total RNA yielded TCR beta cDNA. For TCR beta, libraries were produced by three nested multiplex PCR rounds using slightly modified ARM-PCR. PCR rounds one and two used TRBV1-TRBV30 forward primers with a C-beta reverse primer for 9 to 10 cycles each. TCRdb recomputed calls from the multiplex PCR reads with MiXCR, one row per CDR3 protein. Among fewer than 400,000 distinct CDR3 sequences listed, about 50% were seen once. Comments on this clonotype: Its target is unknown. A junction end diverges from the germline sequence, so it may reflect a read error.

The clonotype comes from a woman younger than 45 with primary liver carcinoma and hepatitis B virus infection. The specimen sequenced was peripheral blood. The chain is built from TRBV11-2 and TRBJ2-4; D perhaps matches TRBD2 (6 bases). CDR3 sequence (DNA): TGTGCCGGCAGCCCCCGGAGGGCGCCGAACAAAAACATTCAGTACTTC. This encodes CAGSPRRAPNKNIQYF.